This is a list of T cell receptor beta chains from one sample in a study of CD8+CD57+ T cells in acquired aplastic anemia. One entry per CDR3 protein results from TCRdb running MiXCR on the reads. The table has some 170,000 distinct CDR3 sequences, 60% to 80% seen once. The sample taken for sequencing was sorted CD4+, CD8+, or CD8+CD57+ T cells (not recorded which) from PBMCs. These receptors came from a human donor with aplastic anemia. Each CDR3 is given with its conserved first and last residue. The D gene is left open where the match is weak. For some rows the clone size is stated as once, few or many, or as a class when expanded; others skip it.

v_gene,j_gene,abundance,d_gene,CDR3aa,CDR3nt
TRBV5-1,TRBJ2-7,NA,TRBD2,CASSTSGGAYEQYF,TGTGCCAGCAGCACTAGCGGGGGGGCCTACGAGCAGTACTTC
TRBV5-4,TRBJ2-7,NA,NA,CASSSDPNGYEQYF,TGTGCCAGCAGCTCAGACCCCAACGGGTACGAGCAGTACTTC
TRBV10-3,TRBJ2-7,NA,NA,CAIRDSNSYEQYF,TGTGCCATCAGGGACAGTAACTCCTACGAGCAGTACTTC
TRBV20-1,TRBJ2-7,NA,TRBD2,CSARAERGAYEQYF,TGCAGTGCTAGAGCCGAGCGGGGGGCCTACGAGCAGTACTTC
TRBV29-1,TRBJ1-1,NA,NA,CSVEDVGGNTEAFF,TGCAGCGTTGAAGATGTTGGAGGAAACACTGAAGCTTTCTTT
TRBV19,TRBJ2-7,NA,NA,CASSEDSGTYEQYF,TGTGCCAGTAGTGAAGATAGCGGCACCTACGAGCAGTACTTC
TRBV19,TRBJ2-1,once,TRBD1,CASSVRGLSTDTQFF,TGTGCCAGTAGTGTAAGGGGGCTTAGCACAGATACGCAGTTCTTC
TRBV29-1,TRBJ2-3,once,NA,CSSTKTSTDTQYF,TGCAGCTCTACCAAGACTAGCACAGATACGCAGTATTTT
TRBV6-1,TRBJ2-7,NA,NA,CASSDGTQAYEQYF,TGTGCCAGCAGTGACGGGACGCAAGCCTACGAGCAGTACTTC
TRBV7-2,TRBJ2-2,NA,TRBD2,CASSLGGSTTGELFF,TGTGCCAGCAGCTTGGGGGGGTCCACCACCGGGGAGCTGTTTTTT
TRBV10-3,TRBJ2-5,NA,NA,CAISESEGSQETQYF,TGTGCCATCAGTGAGTCGGAGGGGAGCCAAGAGACCCAGTACTTC
TRBV5-5,TRBJ1-1,many,NA,CASSLEAGNTEAFF,TGTGCCAGCAGCTTGGAAGCAGGGAACACTGAAGCTTTCTTT